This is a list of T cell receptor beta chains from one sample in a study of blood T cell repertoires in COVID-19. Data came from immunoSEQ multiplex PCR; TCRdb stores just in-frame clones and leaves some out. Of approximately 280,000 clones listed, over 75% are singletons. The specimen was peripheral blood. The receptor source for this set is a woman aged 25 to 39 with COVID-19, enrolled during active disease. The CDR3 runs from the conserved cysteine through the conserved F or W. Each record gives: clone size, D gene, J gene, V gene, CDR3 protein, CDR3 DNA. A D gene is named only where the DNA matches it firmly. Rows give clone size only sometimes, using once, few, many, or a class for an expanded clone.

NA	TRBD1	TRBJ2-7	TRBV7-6	CASSPGAPGQERYEQYF	TGTGCCAGCAGCCCAGGGGCCCCGGGACAGGAAAGATACGAGCAGTACTTC
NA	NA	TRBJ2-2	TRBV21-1	CASSKGANRIANTGELFF	TGTGCCAGCAGCAAAGGGGCCAATAGGATCGCGAACACCGGGGAGCTGTTTTTT
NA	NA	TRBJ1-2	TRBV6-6	CARSYGSGFGYTF	TGTGCCAGGAGTTACGGGTCGGGGTTTGGCTACACCTTC
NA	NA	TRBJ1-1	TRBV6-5	CASSRPGWDTEAFF	TGTGCCAGCAGTCGACCAGGGTGGGACACTGAAGCTTTCTTT
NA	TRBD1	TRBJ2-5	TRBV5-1	CASQLGQGALETQYF	TGCGCGTCCCAGCTTGGACAGGGGGCGCTTGAGACCCAGTACTTC
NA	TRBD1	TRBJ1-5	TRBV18	CASSRDREEPQHF	TGTGCCAGCTCAAGGGACAGGGAAGAGCCCCAGCATTTT
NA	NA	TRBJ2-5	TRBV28	CASSLFGEDQETQYF	TGTGCCAGCAGTTTATTCGGGGAGGACCAAGAGACCCAGTACTTC
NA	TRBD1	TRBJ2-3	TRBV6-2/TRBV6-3	CASSRQGAGTDTQYF	TGTGCCAGCAGTCGACAGGGGGCAGGCACAGATACGCAGTATTTT
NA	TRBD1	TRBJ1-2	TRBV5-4	CASTPLIQGAVGYTF	TGTGCCAGCACCCCACTAATACAGGGGGCAGTTGGCTACACCTTC
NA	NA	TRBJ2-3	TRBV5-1	CASSSWAEDTQYF	TGCGCCAGCAGCTCCTGGGCCGAAGATACGCAGTATTTT
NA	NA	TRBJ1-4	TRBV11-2	CASSPSGTNNEKLFF	TGTGCCAGCAGCCCATCCGGGACAAACAATGAAAAACTGTTTTTT
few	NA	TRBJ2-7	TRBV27	CASSSGISYEQYF	TGTGCCAGCAGTTCAGGGATTTCCTACGAGCAGTACTTC
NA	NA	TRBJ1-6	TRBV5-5	CASSPDTYNSPLHF	TGTGCCAGCAGCCCGGACACTTATAATTCACCCCTCCACTTT
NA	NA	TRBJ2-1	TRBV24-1	CATSELATTNDNEQFF	TGTGCCACCAGTGAGCTAGCGACCACCAACGACAATGAGCAGTTCTTC
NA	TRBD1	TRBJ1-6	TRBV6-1	CASSEAGQNNSPLHF	TGTGCCAGCAGTGAAGCGGGACAGAATAATTCACCCCTCCACTTT
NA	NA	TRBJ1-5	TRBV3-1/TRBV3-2	CASSQDSRQPQHF	TGTGCCAGCAGCCAAGATTCCAGGCAGCCCCAGCATTTT
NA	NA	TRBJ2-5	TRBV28	CASSPEGGAKTQYF	TGTGCCAGCAGCCCAGAGGGGGGGGCGAAGACCCAGTACTTC
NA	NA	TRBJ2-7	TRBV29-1	CSVAPSSYEQYF	TGCAGCGTTGCGCCGAGCTCCTACGAGCAGTACTTC
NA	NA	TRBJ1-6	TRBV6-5	CASTEGGRPLHF	TGTGCCAGCACCGAGGGGGGGAGGCCCCTCCACTTT
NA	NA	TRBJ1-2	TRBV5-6	CASSSYRAGNYGYTF	TGTGCCAGCAGCTCCTACAGGGCCGGTAACTATGGCTACACCTTC
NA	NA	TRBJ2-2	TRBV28	CASSPRGTGELFF	TGTGCCAGCAGCCCACGGGGCACCGGGGAGCTGTTTTTT
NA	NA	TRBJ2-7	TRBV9	CASSVAIGRSYEQYF	TGTGCCAGCAGCGTAGCCATCGGAAGGAGCTACGAGCAGTACTTC
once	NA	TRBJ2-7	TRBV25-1	CASSPRRRGWGEQYF	TGTGCCAGCAGTCCAAGGAGGAGGGGTTGGGGCGAGCAGTACTTC
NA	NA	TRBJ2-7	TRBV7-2	CASSLYNHEQYF	TGTGCCAGCAGCTTGTACAATCACGAGCAGTACTTC